This T cell receptor (beta chain) is drawn from a study of blood T cell repertoires in COVID-19. About the study: COVID-19 samples collected from the United States, Italy and Spain covered acute and convalescent phases. T cells, B-cell-depleted T cells, or PBMCs supplied cDNA or gDNA.

The V segment lost 5 bases and the J segment 7 bases; nucleotides outside the gene matches: 14. The CDR3 spans 17 residues. The germline CDR1 and CDR2 sequences are SGHVS and FQNEAQ. Original data processing: Reference gene primer amplification gave nucleated cell count estimates. Repertoires were generated with immunoSEQ multiplex PCR, while TCRdb's copy carries only in-frame clones and drops some. V and J calls and clone size are copied from that table; D and trimming were computed from the DNA. The sample carries just under 40,000 clones, 85% recorded once. The chain uses TRBV7-8 and TRBJ2-3; 11 bases align to TRBD2. The sequenced sample consisted of peripheral blood. This TCR derives from a human donor in a cohort sampled during active COVID-19. The CDR3 nucleotides read TGTGCCAGCAGCGACCCCGGGACTAGCGGCATGATGAATACGCAGTATTTT. It encodes CASSDPGTSGMMNTQYF.